This T cell receptor (beta chain) came from a study of beta chain features in type 1 diabetes. Broader study findings: Moderate yet significant TCRB CDR3 shortening was seen in Type 1 diabetes patients in all four CD4+ subsets.

For this clone: Its antigen remains unknown.

Of the isolated RNA, all was reverse transcribed, and so the sequenced material was expressed TCRB transcripts. Profiled with immunoSEQ multiplex PCR; TCRdb holds only in-frame clones, not every one. The repertoire holds about 150,000 clones, with 7.5% to 10% as singletons. The receptor's source is a man aged 18 to 30 in good health. Sequenced: central memory CD4+ T cells from blood.

In DNA form, the CDR3 reads TGTGCCAGCTCACCGGTTACGTTGGCCTACCAAGAGACCCAGTACTTC. This gives the protein CASSPVTLAYQETQYF. The chain couples TRBV18 to TRBJ2-5, with unresolved D. Per germline, CDR1 KGHSH and CDR2 LQKENI. The CDR3 runs 16 residues. The ends were cut back, 3 bases at V and 0 bases at J, with 14 bases in the middle.